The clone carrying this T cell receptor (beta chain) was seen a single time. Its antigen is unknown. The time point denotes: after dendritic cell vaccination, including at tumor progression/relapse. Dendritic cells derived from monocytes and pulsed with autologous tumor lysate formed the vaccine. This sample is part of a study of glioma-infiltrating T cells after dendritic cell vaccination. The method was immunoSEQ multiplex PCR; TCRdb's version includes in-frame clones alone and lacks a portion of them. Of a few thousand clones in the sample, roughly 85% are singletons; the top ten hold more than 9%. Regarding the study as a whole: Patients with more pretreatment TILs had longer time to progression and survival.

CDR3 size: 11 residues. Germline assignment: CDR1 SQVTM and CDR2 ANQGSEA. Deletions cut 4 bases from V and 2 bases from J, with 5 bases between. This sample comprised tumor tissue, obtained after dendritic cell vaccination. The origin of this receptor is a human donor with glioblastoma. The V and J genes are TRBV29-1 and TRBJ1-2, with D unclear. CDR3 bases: TGCAGCGTTGTTCAGAACTATGGCTACACCTTC. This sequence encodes CSVVQNYGYTF.